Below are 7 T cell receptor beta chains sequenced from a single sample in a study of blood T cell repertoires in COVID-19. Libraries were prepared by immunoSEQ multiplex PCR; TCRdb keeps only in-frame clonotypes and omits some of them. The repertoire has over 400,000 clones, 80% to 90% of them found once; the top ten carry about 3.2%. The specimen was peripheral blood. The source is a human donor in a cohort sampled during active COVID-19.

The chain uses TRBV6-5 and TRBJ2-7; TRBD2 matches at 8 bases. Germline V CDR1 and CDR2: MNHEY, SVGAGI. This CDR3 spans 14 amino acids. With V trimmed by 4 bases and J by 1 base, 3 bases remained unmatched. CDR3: CASSSSGSSYEQYF. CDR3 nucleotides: TGTGCCAGCAGTTCAAGCGGGAGTTCCTACGAGCAGTACTTC.

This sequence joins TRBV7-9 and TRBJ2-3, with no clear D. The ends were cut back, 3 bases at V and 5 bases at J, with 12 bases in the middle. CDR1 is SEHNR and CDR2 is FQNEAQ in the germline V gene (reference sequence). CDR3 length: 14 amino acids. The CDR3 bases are TGTGCCAGCAGCTTGGGCCACCCTGGAGATACGCAGTATTTT. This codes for CASSLGHPGDTQYF.

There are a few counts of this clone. CDR3 sequence (DNA): TGTGCCAGCAGCTCTACGGGACAAAGTACTGAAGCTTTCTTT. It translates to CASSSTGQSTEAFF. The rearrangement joins TRBV5-5 to TRBJ1-1; possibly TRBD1 for D (6 bases). The CDR3 contains 14 residues. V shed 3 bases and J shed 5 bases, with 14 bases lying between them. The germline gives CDR1 SGHKS, CDR2 YYEKEE (reference sequence). Full variable domain (rest looked up from reference TRBV5-5 and TRBJ1-1): DAGVTQSPTHLIKTRGQQVTLRCSPISGHKSVSWYQQVLGQGPQFIFQYYEKEERGRGNFPDRFSARQFPNYSSELNVNALLLGDSALYLCASSSTGQSTEAFFGQGTRLTVV.

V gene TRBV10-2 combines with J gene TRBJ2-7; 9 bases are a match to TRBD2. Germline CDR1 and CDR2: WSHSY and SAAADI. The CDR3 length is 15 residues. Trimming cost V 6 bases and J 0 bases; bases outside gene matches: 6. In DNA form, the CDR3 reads TGCGCCAGCAGCCCCGAGCGGGAGGCCTCCTACGAGCAGTACTTC. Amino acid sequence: CASSPEREASYEQYF.

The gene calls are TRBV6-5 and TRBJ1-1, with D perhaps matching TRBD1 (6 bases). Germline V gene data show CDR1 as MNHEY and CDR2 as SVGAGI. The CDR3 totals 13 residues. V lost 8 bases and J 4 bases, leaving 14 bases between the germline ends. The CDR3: CASRKEGGTEAFF. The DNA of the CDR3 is TGTGCCAGCCGTAAGGAAGGGGGCACTGAAGCTTTCTTT.

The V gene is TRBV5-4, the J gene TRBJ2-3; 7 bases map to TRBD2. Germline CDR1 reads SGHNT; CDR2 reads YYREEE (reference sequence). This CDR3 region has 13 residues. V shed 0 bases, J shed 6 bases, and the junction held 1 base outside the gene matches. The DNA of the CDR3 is TGTGCCAGCAGCTTGGCCGGGGGGGATACGCAGTATTTT. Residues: CASSLAGGDTQYF.

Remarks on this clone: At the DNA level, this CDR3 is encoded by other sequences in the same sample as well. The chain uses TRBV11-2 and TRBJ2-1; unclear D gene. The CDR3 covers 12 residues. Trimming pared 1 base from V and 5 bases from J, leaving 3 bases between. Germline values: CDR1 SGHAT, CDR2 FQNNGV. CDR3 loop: CASSLVNNEQFF. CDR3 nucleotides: TGTGCCAGCAGCTTAGTCAACAATGAGCAGTTCTTC.